Presented here are 21 T cell receptor beta chains from one specimen sequenced in a study of cytomegalovirus exposure and HLA in healthy donors. The PCR was carried out with 60 Vbeta primers and 13 Jbeta primers. Repertoires were generated with immunoSEQ multiplex PCR, while TCRdb's copy carries only in-frame clones and drops some. The top ten clones hold 6.3% of a sample with some 200,000 clones, over 80% of them seen once. The sample taken for sequencing was PBMCs. These receptors all come from a man in his forties in good health and CMV-seropositive.

The count of this clone is one. V is TRBV5-6 and J is TRBJ2-1; 14 bases align to TRBD2. V shed 6 bases, J shed 10 bases, and the junction held 6 bases outside the gene matches. CDR1 and CDR2 (germline): SGHDT, YYEEEE. The CDR3 has 14 residues. CDR3: CASTPGTSGGEQFF. The CDR3 nucleotides read TGTGCCAGCACCCCCGGGACTAGCGGGGGAGAGCAGTTCTTC. The variable domain in full, completed from reference TRBV5-6 and TRBJ2-1, reads DAGVTQSPTHLIKTRGQQVTLRCSPKSGHDTVSWYQQALGQGPQFIFQYYEEEERQRGNFPDRFSGHQFPNYSSELNVNALLLGDSALYLCASTPGTSGGEQFFGPGTRLTVL.

The CDR3 loop reads CAWSPGRRDSGNTIYF. The DNA for the CDR3 is TGTGCCTGGAGCCCGGGACGGAGGGACTCTGGAAACACCATATATTTT. The V and J genes are TRBV30 and TRBJ1-3; tentatively, D is TRBD1 (5 bases). With 3 bases removed from V and 0 bases from J, the gap between germline ends came to 15 bases. Germline CDR1 GTSNPN, CDR2 SVGIG (reference sequence). This CDR3 is 16 amino acids long.

The CDR3 reads CASSWTSRDEQYF. CDR3 coding DNA: TGTGCCAGCAGTTGGACTAGTCGGGACGAGCAGTACTTC. J is TRBJ2-7 and V is TRBV7-3, with 7 bases lining up with TRBD2. CDR1 and CDR2 (germline): SGHTA, FQGTGA. This CDR3 comprises 13 residues. Trimming took 6 bases from V and 5 from J; bases not matched to a gene: 7. The variable domain in full, with the rest retrieved from reference TRBV7-3 and TRBJ2-7, is GAGVSQTPSNKVTEKGKYVELRCDPISGHTALYWYRQSLGQGPEFLIYFQGTGAADDSGLPNDRFFAVRPEGSVSTLKIQRTERGDSAVYLCASSWTSRDEQYFGPGTRLTVT.

The genes are TRBV2 and TRBJ1-5, with TRBD1 matching 9 bases. Germline V gene data show CDR1 as SNHLY and CDR2 as FYNNEI. The CDR3 is 14 residues long. J was trimmed by 7 bases and V by 3 bases; bases with no gene match: 4. DNA of the CDR3: TGTGCCAGCAGTGAGGACAGGGGTTACCAGCCCCAGCATTTT. This sequence encodes CASSEDRGYQPQHF.

Concerning this clone itself: Sequence at one end of the junction differs from germline and may be a read error. CDR3 nucleotide sequence: TGTGCCTGGACCATCGCGGGGGGACAGATTCTCTTC. Its protein is CAWTIAGGQILF. The chain couples TRBV30 to TRBJ1-2, with 7 nucleotides matching TRBD1. This CDR3 spans 12 amino acids. Germline CDR1 is GTSNPN and CDR2 is SVGIG (reference sequence).

The CDR3 reads CATSRLAGNEQFF. The CDR3 bases are TGTGCCACCAGCAGGCTAGCGGGCAATGAGCAGTTCTTC. The chain links TRBV15 to TRBJ2-1; 8 bases map to TRBD2. Per germline, CDR1 LNHNV and CDR2 YYDKDF (reference sequence). This CDR3 spans 13 amino acids. V shed 3 bases, J shed 6 bases, and the junction held 1 base outside the gene matches. Full variable domain (rest looked up from reference TRBV15 and TRBJ2-1): DAMVIQNPRYQVTQFGKPVTLSCSQTLNHNVMYWYQQKSSQAPKLLFHYYDKDFNNEADTPDNFQSRRPNTSFCFLDIRSPGLGDTAMYLCATSRLAGNEQFFGPGTRLTVL.

The chain uses TRBV9 and TRBJ1-2; possibly TRBD1 for D (6 bases). The CDR3 sequence is 14 residues long. Germline V gives CDR1 SGDLS, CDR2 YYNGEE. Trimming stripped 3 bases from V and 2 bases from J, with 11 bases between. CDR3 in amino acids: CASSADRPNYGYTF. For the CDR3, the DNA is TGTGCCAGCAGCGCCGACAGGCCCAACTATGGCTACACCTTC.

The count of this clone is one. This chain links TRBV9 with TRBJ2-2, with D perhaps TRBD1 (5 bases). Trimming took 4 bases from V and 5 from J, leaving 6 bases between them. The CDR3 has 12 amino acids. In germline, CDR1 is SGDLS, CDR2 YYNGEE. CDR3 region: CASSKGTGELFF. CDR3 in DNA: TGTGCCAGCAGCAAGGGGACCGGGGAGCTGTTTTTT.

V is TRBV2 and J is TRBJ2-7; 12 nucleotides line up with TRBD2. The CDR3 sequence is 13 residues long. CDR1 is SNHLY and CDR2 is FYNNEI in the germline V gene. CDR3 nucleotides: TGTGAAGGCTCGACTAGCGGGGGAGGGAGGGAGTACTTC. This sequence encodes CEGSTSGGGREYF.

The V and J genes are TRBV27 and TRBJ2-7; 10 nucleotides agree with TRBD1. V shed 5 bases and J 5 bases; nucleotides not matched to a gene: 3. This CDR3 spans 13 amino acids. Germline V gives CDR1 MNHEY, CDR2 SMNVEV (reference sequence). The DNA for the CDR3 is TGTGCCAGCAGTCCCGGGACAGGGGACGAGCAGTACTTC. Amino acids: CASSPGTGDEQYF.

This chain connects TRBV9 to TRBJ2-1; D may be TRBD2 (6 bases). There are 15 residues in the CDR3. CDR1 is SGDLS, CDR2 YYNGEE, per germline. Trimming cost V 3 bases and J 8 bases, with 18 bases left between them. CDR3 bases: TGTGCCAGCAGCGCGGACCCGACGGGAGTGTATGAGCAGTTCTTC. Its protein product is CASSADPTGVYEQFF.

The chain uses TRBV6-5 and TRBJ2-5, with TRBD2 matching over 7 bases. CDR1 is MNHEY, CDR2 SVGAGI, per germline. The CDR3 is 13 residues long. The V segment lost 8 bases and the J segment 4 bases; nucleotides outside the gene matches: 7. CDR3 sequence reads: CASSSPGGETQYF. The DNA for the CDR3 is TGTGCCAGCTCCTCCCCGGGGGGAGAGACCCAGTACTTC.

The chain links TRBV6-5 to TRBJ1-2, with 10 positions matching TRBD1. Germline CDR1 and CDR2: MNHEY and SVGAGI. V gave up 3 bases and J gave up 4 bases; unmatched junction bases: 8. This CDR3 region has 16 residues. CDR3 protein: CASSYSGTGVFYGYTF. The CDR3 bases are TGTGCCAGCAGTTATTCCGGGACAGGGGTCTTCTATGGCTACACCTTC.

The chain recombines TRBV19 with TRBJ1-1; the D gene is possibly TRBD1 (5 bases). The CDR3 is made up of 14 amino acids. V lost 0 bases to trimming and J lost 5 bases, with 10 bases between them. Germline CDR1 LNHDA, CDR2 SQIVND (reference sequence). Here the CDR3 reads CASSIEPGVTEAFF. The DNA of the CDR3 is TGTGCCAGTAGTATAGAGCCGGGGGTAACTGAAGCTTTCTTT.

The rearrangement uses TRBV27 and TRBJ1-2; TRBD1 matches at 8 bases. Trimming at V came to 4 bases and at J to 1 base, leaving 11 bases not matched to a gene. Germline V gives CDR1 MNHEY, CDR2 SMNVEV (reference sequence). This CDR3 contains 17 residues. CDR3 nucleotide sequence: TGTGCCAGCAGTTCGACAACCGGCGGACAGGGTAACTATGGCTACACCTTC. Residues: CASSSTTGGQGNYGYTF.

V is TRBV19 and J is TRBJ2-7; D not certain. The CDR3 sequence is 13 residues long. V was clipped by 5 bases and J by 0 bases, with 8 bases between them. Germline CDR1 reads LNHDA; CDR2 reads SQIVND (reference sequence). In DNA, the CDR3 is TGTGCCAGTAGTGCCCAGATCTCCTACGAGCAGTACTTC. Its protein product is CASSAQISYEQYF.

The chain employs TRBV2 and TRBJ2-7; tentatively, D is TRBD2 (5 bases). Germline CDR1 and CDR2: SNHLY and FYNNEI. V lost 6 bases to trimming and J lost 4 bases, with 7 bases between them. This CDR3 spans 11 amino acids. The CDR3 reads CASRDLYEQYF. CDR3 nucleotides: TGTGCCAGCAGGGACTTGTACGAGCAGTACTTC.

The chain combines TRBV15 with TRBJ1-5, with 8 positions matching TRBD1. Trimming at V came to 6 bases and at J to 2 bases, leaving 9 bases not matched to a gene. Germline V gene lookup returns CDR1 LNHNV and CDR2 YYDKDF (reference sequence). This CDR3 has 16 amino acids. This CDR3 is CATRYQGAPGNQPQHF. Written as DNA, the CDR3 is TGTGCCACCAGGTATCAGGGGGCGCCTGGCAATCAGCCCCAGCATTTT.

This chain links TRBV28 with TRBJ1-2; D remains unclear. Looked up from germline, CDR1 is MDHEN and CDR2 is SYDVKM. With 6 bases removed from V and 7 bases from J, the gap between germline ends came to 6 bases. The CDR3 loop spans 10 amino acids. CDR3 protein: CASSSVGYTF. DNA for the CDR3: TGTGCCAGCAGCTCGGTTGGCTACACCTTC.

The chain couples TRBV19 to TRBJ2-1; 10 positions match TRBD2. Germline V gives CDR1 LNHDA, CDR2 SQIVND (reference sequence). The CDR3 contains 16 residues. V shed 5 bases, J shed 3 bases, and the junction held 7 bases outside the gene matches. The CDR3 coding sequence is TGTGCCAGTAGTCCCGATAGCGGGGGGCTCTACAATGAGCAGTTCTTC. Translation gives CASSPDSGGLYNEQFF.

The chain is built from TRBV9 and TRBJ2-3, with D maybe TRBD1 (5 bases). Germline CDR1 reads SGDLS; CDR2 reads YYNGEE. The CDR3 contains 14 residues. Trimming stripped 0 bases from V and 4 bases from J, with 9 bases between. The CDR3 DNA sequence: TGTGCCAGCAGCGTAGGGGGCAGGGCAGATACGCAGTATTTT. This sequence encodes CASSVGGRADTQYF.